This entry describes one T cell receptor (beta chain). The record originates from a study of blood T cell repertoires in COVID-19. Study in general: Some COVID-19 samples were acute and others convalescent; all came from the United States, Italy and Spain.

The V end was cut by 0 bases, the J end by 6 bases, with 9 bases between. Germline V gene sequence: CDR1 MNHEY, CDR2 SVGEGT. There are 14 residues in the CDR3. Profiled with immunoSEQ multiplex PCR; TCRdb holds only in-frame clones, not every one. This repertoire shows about 17,000 clones, 78% found once; its top ten account for around a fifth. The source of this sequence is a man aged 60 to 75 with active or convalescent COVID-19. The chain links TRBV6-2 or TRBV6-3 to TRBJ1-5; maybe TRBD1 (5 bases). Sequenced material: peripheral blood. CDR3 sequence reads: CASSYSGVSQPQHF. CDR3 DNA sequence: TGTGCCAGCAGTTACTCAGGGGTTAGTCAGCCCCAGCATTTT.